These 24 T cell receptor beta chains share one sample of origin, sequenced in a study of glioma-infiltrating T cells. The iRepertoire nested amplicon-rescue multiplex PCR amplified TCR alpha and beta CDR3s from RNA. TCRdb re-derived calls from the multiplex PCR reads in MiXCR, one entry per CDR3 protein. The data show roughly 100,000 distinct CDR3 sequences, 25% to 35% seen once. Sequencing used glioma tissue, nonneoplastic brain tissue, or PBMCs (not recorded which). The receptors originated from a human donor with low-grade glioma or glioblastoma, undergoing nonglioma brain surgery, or in good health (not recorded which).

This clonotype was picked up many times. The CDR3 DNA sequence: TGTGCCAGCAGTCTGTCAACTAGCGGGGCATTTGATACGCAGTATTTT. Its protein is CASSLSTSGAFDTQYF. The genes are TRBV27 and TRBJ2-3, with 10 bases identical to TRBD2. This CDR3 region has 16 residues. V dropped 5 bases and J dropped 6; count of bases not matched to a gene: 11. CDR1 is MNHEY, CDR2 SMNVEV, per germline (reference sequence).

Note on this clonotype: A much larger clone sits a single nucleotide away, making a read error possible. The gene calls are TRBV6-2 or TRBV6-3 and TRBJ2-1; D possibly uses TRBD1 or TRBD2 (5 bases each). CDR1 is MNHEY and CDR2 is SVGEGT in the germline V gene. The CDR3 contains 16 residues. CDR3: CASSDGVPGTYDEQFF. The CDR3, as DNA: TGTGCCAGCAGTGATGGGGTGCCGGGGACCTACGATGAGCAGTTCTTC.

This clonotype was observed a handful of times. The V and J genes are TRBV5-6 and TRBJ2-1; 9 bases line up with TRBD2. Trimming removed 2 bases from V and 4 bases from J; junction bases left unmatched: 7. Per the germline V gene, CDR1 is SGHDT and CDR2 is YYEEEE. The CDR3 loop spans 16 amino acids. The CDR3 coding sequence is TGTGCCAGCAGCTTTCTTGGAGCGGGGGGTTACAATGAGCAGTTCTTC. It yields the protein CASSFLGAGGYNEQFF.

In this sample, this clonotype turned up a few times. CDR3 sequence (DNA): TGTGCCAGTACTCGGCAAGGAAGGGCTGGTGAAGCTTTCTTT. Translation gives CASTRQGRAGEAFF. The chain is built from TRBV19 and TRBJ1-1; no clear D gene. The V gene's germline CDR1 is LNHDA and CDR2 SQIVND (reference sequence). This CDR3 comprises 14 residues. Trimming took off 7 bases at V and 7 bases at J, with 19 bases between the two ends.

This clonotype was counted many times. The chain recombines TRBV6-1 with TRBJ1-2; 7 bases are shared with TRBD1. The CDR3 contains 15 residues. V shed 1 base, J shed 4 bases, and the junction held 6 bases outside the gene matches. Germline CDR1 reads MNHNS; CDR2 reads SASEGT. This chain's CDR3 is CASSEGRGSPYGYTF. The CDR3 DNA sequence: TGTGCCAGCAGTGAAGGCAGGGGGAGCCCCTATGGCTACACCTTC.

This clonotype was seen at least ten times. The chain joins TRBV20-1 to TRBJ2-7, with TRBD1 identical over 8 bases. J was trimmed by 0 bases and V by 5 bases; bases with no gene match: 6. The length of the CDR3 is 14 residues. Germline lookup yields CDR1 DFQATT and CDR2 SNEGSKA (reference sequence). CDR3 region: CSAPRTGSSYEQYF. Written as DNA, the CDR3 is TGCAGTGCTCCCCGGACAGGGAGCTCCTACGAGCAGTACTTC.

Turning to this clonotype: Possible read error: a much larger clone is one base away. Written as DNA, the CDR3 is TGTGCCAGCAGTTATACCAGCGTTAGCGGCTACACCTTC. Residues: CASSYTSVSGYTF. The chain has TRBV6-2 or TRBV6-3 and TRBJ1-2; D gene unclear. The germline V gene encodes CDR1 MNHEY and CDR2 SVGEGT. The CDR3 runs 13 residues. Trimming removed 3 bases from V and 8 bases from J, with 13 bases in between.

This chain links TRBV6-1 with TRBJ1-2; weak D call: TRBD1 (6 bases). Per germline, CDR1 MNHNS and CDR2 SASEGT. This CDR3 is built from 13 residues. Trimming removed 6 bases from V and 8 bases from J, with 16 bases in between. The CDR3 protein is CASRNRVIGGYTF. The CDR3 DNA is TGTGCCAGCAGGAACAGGGTAATCGGAGGCTACACCTTC.

This clonotype was counted many times. The rearrangement links TRBV2 to TRBJ1-1, with D unresolved. The CDR3 loop spans 14 amino acids. V was clipped by 8 bases and J by 1 base, with 14 bases between them. Germline V lookup: CDR1 SNHLY, CDR2 FYNNEI. In DNA, the CDR3 is TGTGCCAGCCTCCCTTCAACAGCGAACACTGAAGCTTTCTTT. It yields the protein CASLPSTANTEAFF.

In its sample, this clonotype was seen many times. CDR3 DNA: TGTGCCAGCAGCTTTGGCGGGCCCAGCTCCTACAATGAGCAGTTCTTC. This codes for CASSFGGPSSYNEQFF. The chain employs TRBV5-4 and TRBJ2-1; D is perhaps TRBD2 (5 bases). CDR1 is SGHNT and CDR2 is YYREEE in the germline V gene (reference sequence). Trimming cost V 2 bases and J 0 bases, with 12 bases left between them. This CDR3 comprises 16 residues.

V is TRBV7-3 and J is TRBJ2-3; D is possibly TRBD2 (7 bases). Germline V gives CDR1 SGHTA, CDR2 FQGTGA. The CDR3 loop spans 18 amino acids. V lost 1 base, J lost 1 base, and 18 bases lay in between. The chain's CDR3 is CASSLMIGARGRTDTQYF. The CDR3 region has the DNA TGTGCCAGCAGCTTAATGATTGGGGCGCGGGGGCGCACAGATACGCAGTATTTT.

V and J are TRBV3-1 and TRBJ2-5; 9 bases map to TRBD2. J gave up 2 bases and V 4 bases, and 17 bases lay outside the gene matches. This CDR3 region has 19 residues. The germline V gene has CDR1 LGHDT and CDR2 YNNKEL (reference sequence). The CDR3 DNA sequence: TGTGCCAGCAGCCTCCACGGGCTAGCGGGGACTGACTGGCAAGAGACCCAGTACTTC. Translated, it gives CASSLHGLAGTDWQETQYF.

This rearrangement joins TRBV5-1 to TRBJ2-1; D remains ambiguous. This CDR3 is built from 14 residues. CDR1 SGHRS and CDR2 YFSETQ come from the germline V gene. The V end lost 7 bases, the J end lost 9 bases, and 20 bases lay between the germline ends. In nucleotides, the CDR3 is TGCGCCAGCCGTGCCGGGCTCCCTCACAGTGAGCAGTTCTTC. Protein product: CASRAGLPHSEQFF.

This clonotype occurred many times. V is TRBV7-9 and J is TRBJ1-2; D remains unclear. The V end was cut by 3 bases, the J end by 2 bases, with 7 bases between. The CDR3 sequence is 13 residues long. In germline, CDR1 is SEHNR, CDR2 FQNEAQ (reference sequence). CDR3 DNA: TGTGCCAGCAGCTTCATCAGAAACTATGGCTACACCTTC. Its translation: CASSFIRNYGYTF.

This clonotype was observed many times. V and J are TRBV25-1 and TRBJ1-1; D is undetermined. The V end was cut by 6 bases, the J end by 0 bases, with 8 bases between. Germline lookup yields CDR1 MGHDK and CDR2 SYGVNS. CDR3 length: 13 residues. The CDR3 sequence is CASRGPMNTEAFF. The CDR3 DNA follows: TGTGCCAGCAGAGGCCCCATGAACACTGAAGCTTTCTTT.

As regards this clonotype: Given a much more abundant clone one base away, this may be a read error. V and J are TRBV6-2 or TRBV6-3 and TRBJ2-5, with no clear D. The V gene's germline CDR1 is MNHEY and CDR2 SVGEGT. The CDR3 has 12 residues. The chain's CDR3 is CACSYGQETQYF. For the CDR3, the DNA is TGTGCCTGCAGTTATGGCCAAGAGACCCAGTACTTC.

This clonotype was seen only a few times. The chain carries TRBV4-2 and TRBJ1-2; D unresolved. V lost 0 bases and J lost 6, with 14 bases in between. CDR3 length equals 15 residues. Germline CDR1 and CDR2: LGHNA and YNFKEQ. Here the CDR3 reads CASSQDAGSQDGYTF. The CDR3 region has the DNA TGTGCCAGCAGCCAAGACGCGGGGAGTCAGGATGGCTACACCTTC.

This clonotype was detected many times. CDR3 amino acids: CASSRNSPGLANQETQYF. In nucleotides, the CDR3 is TGTGCCAGCAGCCGAAATAGCCCGGGACTAGCGAACCAAGAGACCCAGTACTTC. V is TRBV7-2 and J is TRBJ2-5, with 10 bases fitting TRBD2. This CDR3 is 18 amino acids long. V was pared by 5 bases and J by 0 bases, with 12 bases of the junction left unmatched. Germline CDR1 reads SGHTA; CDR2 reads FQGNSA.

This clonotype showed up many times. This chain joins TRBV7-2 and TRBJ2-7; D may correspond to TRBD1 or TRBD2 (5 bases each). From germline, CDR1 is SGHTA and CDR2 FQGNSA. This CDR3 is 15 amino acids long. Trimming took 1 base from V and 3 from J, leaving 13 bases between them. The CDR3 DNA reads as TGTGCCAGCAGCTTAGGGAACCGGGGCCTCTACGAGCAGTACTTC. Protein product: CASSLGNRGLYEQYF.

This clonotype was picked up many times. V gene TRBV4-2 combines with J gene TRBJ2-1; no definite D call. V was clipped by 0 bases and J by 9 bases, with 9 bases between them. CDR3 size: 13 residues. The germline V gene encodes CDR1 LGHNA and CDR2 YNFKEQ. In DNA form, the CDR3 reads TGTGCCAGCAGCCAAGATCGGTCGTTTGAGCAGTTCTTC. Translation: CASSQDRSFEQFF.

A word on this clonotype: One base away lies a much larger clone, so this may be a sequencing read error. The J gene is TRBJ1-2, the V gene TRBV27; D uncertain. The CDR3 length is 15 residues. The germline V gene has CDR1 MNHEY and CDR2 SMNVEV (reference sequence). The CDR3 loop is CASSINQDLPYVYTF. The CDR3 DNA follows: TGTGCCAGCAGTATAAACCAGGATCTCCCTTATGTCTACACCTTC.

This clonotype has a count of ten or more. The J gene is TRBJ2-7, the V gene TRBV3-1; D not resolved. V was pared by 1 base and J by 7 bases, with 5 bases between. The CDR3 is 11 amino acids. Germline lookup yields CDR1 LGHDT and CDR2 YNNKEL (reference sequence). CDR3: CASSQVEEQYF. CDR3 DNA: TGTGCCAGCAGCCAAGTGGAGGAGCAGTACTTC.

The V and J genes are TRBV12-3 or TRBV12-4 and TRBJ1-5; no firm D call. The V and J ends lost 6 bases and 7 bases respectively, with 16 bases between them. This CDR3 spans 14 amino acids. CDR3 in amino acids: CASSTLLSSQPQHF. CDR3 nucleotide sequence: TGTGCCAGCAGCACACTTCTAAGCAGCCAGCCCCAGCATTTT.

The chain uses TRBV19 and TRBJ2-5; TRBD1 matches 9 bases. V lost 5 bases, J lost 1 base, and 11 bases stayed unmatched. Germline CDR1 is LNHDA and CDR2 is SQIVND (reference sequence). CDR3 length: 17 amino acids. The CDR3 region has the DNA TGTGCCAGTAGTCCGCTGTCCGGGACAGGGACCCAAGAGACCCAGTACTTC. This gives the protein CASSPLSGTGTQETQYF.